Below, 17 T cell receptor beta chains from the same sample are listed, as sequenced in a study of OX40 agonist ivuxolimab in advanced cancers. Generated by immunoSEQ multiplex PCR, the TCRdb table keeps only in-frame clones and is missing some. The sample lists around 50,000 clones, about nine tenths occurring once. Sample: CD4+ or CD8+ T cells sorted from blood, taken in a trial of the OX40 agonist ivuxolimab. The source of these receptors is an adult with an advanced solid tumor such as melanoma, head and neck, liver or kidney cancer.

The V gene is TRBV30, the J gene TRBJ1-1; 8 bases map to TRBD1. Trimming removed 0 bases from V and 3 bases from J; junction bases left unmatched: 0. CDR3 length: 13 amino acids. The V gene's germline CDR1 is GTSNPN and CDR2 SVGIG (reference sequence). The CDR3 region is CAWSVQGDTEAFF. The CDR3 DNA reads as TGTGCCTGGAGTGTACAGGGGGACACTGAAGCTTTCTTT.

The chain links TRBV5-6 to TRBJ1-5; D not certain. Germline values: CDR1 SGHDT, CDR2 YYEEEE. CDR3 length: 17 residues. The V end was cut by 0 bases, the J end by 0 bases, with 13 bases between. This CDR3 reads CASSLGRPHYSNQPQHF. Here the CDR3 DNA reads TGTGCCAGCAGCTTGGGTAGGCCACACTATAGCAATCAGCCCCAGCATTTT.

V is TRBV12-5 and J is TRBJ2-1; 7 nucleotides align to TRBD1. V lost 5 bases, J lost 11 bases, and 6 bases stayed unmatched. This CDR3 has 12 amino acids. Germline V gene lookup returns CDR1 LGHNT and CDR2 FRNRAP. CDR3 sequence reads: CASGKTGSKQFF. The CDR3 DNA sequence: TGTGCTAGTGGTAAGACAGGGTCGAAGCAGTTCTTC.

The gene calls are TRBV18 and TRBJ2-1, with TRBD2 matching over 9 bases. The germline CDR1 and CDR2 sequences are KGHSH and LQKENI. The ends lost 0 bases at V and 6 bases at J; junction bases unmatched: 6. The CDR3 runs 16 residues. The CDR3 protein is CASSPPGREGLNEQFF. The CDR3 nucleotides are TGTGCCAGCTCACCACCAGGGCGGGAGGGCCTCAATGAGCAGTTCTTC.

The chain recombines TRBV15 with TRBJ2-5, with a tentative D call TRBD1 (5 bases). The CDR3 has 14 amino acids. Germline values: CDR1 LNHNV, CDR2 YYDKDF (reference sequence). Trimming shortened V by 7 bases and J by 5 bases, and 17 bases separated the two germline ends. CDR3 sequence: CATTRFGWGETQYF. Here the CDR3 DNA reads TGTGCCACCACCCGTTTCGGTTGGGGCGAGACCCAGTACTTC.

This rearrangement joins TRBV18 to TRBJ2-3; D gene uncertain. The CDR3 sequence is 14 residues long. Germline V lookup: CDR1 KGHSH, CDR2 LQKENI. V dropped 5 bases and J dropped 2 bases, with 11 bases sitting between them. The CDR3 spells CASSTPFYTDTQYF. In nucleotides, the CDR3 is TGTGCCAGCTCAACTCCCTTTTACACAGATACGCAGTATTTT.

CDR3 sequence reads: CASSYLGQGNTEAFF. The CDR3 DNA reads TGCGCCAGCAGCTATTTGGGACAGGGGAACACTGAAGCTTTCTTT. The chain has TRBV5-1 and TRBJ1-1; 9 positions agree with TRBD1. The trim removed 3 bases at V and 1 base at J, leaving 4 bases unmatched. There are 15 residues in the CDR3. Looked up from germline, CDR1 is SGHRS and CDR2 is YFSETQ.

The chain carries TRBV7-2 and TRBJ1-1; D possibly corresponds to TRBD1 (6 bases). The CDR3 totals 15 residues. Germline CDR1 SGHTA, CDR2 FQGNSA. Trimming took 5 bases from V and 0 from J, leaving 13 bases between them. CDR3 coding DNA: TGTGCCAGCAGCGTAGTAGGGGGGGTGAACACTGAAGCTTTCTTT. Translation gives CASSVVGGVNTEAFF.

The rearrangement uses TRBV7-9 and TRBJ1-3, with 7 positions matching TRBD1. The CDR3 is made up of 15 amino acids. From germline, CDR1 is SEHNR and CDR2 FQNEAQ (reference sequence). Trimming at V came to 5 bases and at J to 0 bases, leaving 4 bases not matched to a gene. In nucleotides, the CDR3 is TGTGCCAGCAGCCTCCGACAGGGCTCTGGAAACACCATATATTTT. Amino acid sequence: CASSLRQGSGNTIYF.

This clone turned up a few times. J is TRBJ2-5 and V is TRBV25-1; D may be TRBD1 (6 bases). CDR3 size: 15 residues. Germline V gene data show CDR1 as MGHDK and CDR2 as SYGVNS. V was cut by 4 bases and J by 4 bases, with 16 bases left in between. The CDR3 loop is CASSGQGILLETQYF. For the CDR3, the DNA is TGTGCCAGCAGTGGTCAGGGGATTTTGCTAGAGACCCAGTACTTC.

The count of this clone is one. The chain carries TRBV5-1 and TRBJ2-5; 8 bases line up with TRBD2. Losses at the gene ends were 2 bases for V and 5 bases for J; bases not matched to a gene: 11. Germline V CDR1 and CDR2: SGHRS, YFSETQ. This CDR3 is built from 16 residues. This CDR3 reads CASSLAGERVGETQYF. The CDR3, as DNA: TGCGCCAGCAGCTTAGCGGGAGAACGGGTCGGGGAGACCCAGTACTTC.

About this clone: An end of the junction differs from the germline gene, which may be a read error. The chain links TRBV6-5 to TRBJ2-7; 8 bases are a match to TRBD2. Germline lookup yields CDR1 MNHEY and CDR2 SVGAGI. There are 13 residues in the CDR3. The CDR3 sequence is CASRFGLAHPPHF. In DNA form, the CDR3 reads TGTGCCAGCAGGTTCGGACTAGCTCACCCGCCTCACTTC.

This clone was seen a single time. The chain carries TRBV27 and TRBJ2-7; D remains unclear. Looked up from germline, CDR1 is MNHEY and CDR2 is SMNVEV (reference sequence). V dropped 1 base and J dropped 5 bases, with 12 bases sitting between them. The length of the CDR3 is 14 residues. CDR3 sequence reads: CASSLYGSSNEQYF. CDR3 DNA: TGTGCCAGCAGTTTATACGGCAGCAGCAACGAGCAGTACTTC.

The chain carries TRBV19 and TRBJ2-7; 9 nucleotides match TRBD2. Germline trimming cut 3 bases from V and 4 bases from J; bases unmatched to any gene: 10. This CDR3 is 16 amino acids long. Germline V gives CDR1 LNHDA, CDR2 SQIVND (reference sequence). CDR3: CASSMFRAGGTYEQYF. In DNA, the CDR3 is TGTGCCAGTAGTATGTTCAGAGCGGGAGGAACATACGAGCAGTACTTC.

The chain has TRBV5-1 and TRBJ2-3, with D perhaps being TRBD1 or TRBD2 (6 bases each). Looked up from germline, CDR1 is SGHRS and CDR2 is YFSETQ. The V and J ends lost 5 bases and 0 bases respectively, with 19 bases between them. The CDR3 is 17 amino acids. The CDR3, as DNA: TGCGCCAGCAGTGACCTTTTGGGGGGCCTTAGCACAGATACGCAGTATTTT. Amino acids: CASSDLLGGLSTDTQYF.

This chain links TRBV5-1 with TRBJ2-1; 7 bases fit TRBD1. CDR1 SGHRS and CDR2 YFSETQ come from the germline V gene. CDR3 length: 16 residues. J gave up 6 bases and V 5 bases, and 14 bases lay outside the gene matches. CDR3 amino acids: CASRETGIISVNEQFF. CDR3 in DNA: TGCGCCAGCAGGGAGACAGGGATTATTTCGGTCAATGAGCAGTTCTTC.

This clone was observed a single time. The chain joins TRBV5-1 to TRBJ1-5; tentatively, D is TRBD1 (5 bases). The CDR3 is 14 amino acids. The germline V gene encodes CDR1 SGHRS and CDR2 YFSETQ. V was trimmed by 4 bases and J by 1 base, leaving 9 bases between them. CDR3 sequence: CASSPQGSNQPQHF. The CDR3 DNA reads TGCGCCAGCAGCCCTCAGGGAAGCAATCAGCCCCAGCATTTT. The full variable domain, its missing parts supplied by reference TRBV5-1 and TRBJ1-5, is KAGVTQTPRYLIKTRGQQVTLSCSPISGHRSVSWYQQTPGQGLQFLFEYFSETQRNKGNFPGRFSGRQFSNSRSEMNVSTLELGDSALYLCASSPQGSNQPQHFGDGTRLSIL.